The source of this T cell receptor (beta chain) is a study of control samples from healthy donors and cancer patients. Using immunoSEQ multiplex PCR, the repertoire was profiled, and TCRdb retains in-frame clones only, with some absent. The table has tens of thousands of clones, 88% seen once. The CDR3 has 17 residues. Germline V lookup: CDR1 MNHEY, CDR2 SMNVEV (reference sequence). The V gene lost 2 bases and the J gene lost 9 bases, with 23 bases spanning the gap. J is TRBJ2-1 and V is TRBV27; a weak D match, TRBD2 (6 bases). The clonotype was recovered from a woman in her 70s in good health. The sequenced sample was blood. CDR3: CASSLTPFGTGAPEQFF. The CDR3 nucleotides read TGTGCCAGCAGTTTAACACCTTTTGGCACGGGAGCCCCTGAGCAGTTCTTC.